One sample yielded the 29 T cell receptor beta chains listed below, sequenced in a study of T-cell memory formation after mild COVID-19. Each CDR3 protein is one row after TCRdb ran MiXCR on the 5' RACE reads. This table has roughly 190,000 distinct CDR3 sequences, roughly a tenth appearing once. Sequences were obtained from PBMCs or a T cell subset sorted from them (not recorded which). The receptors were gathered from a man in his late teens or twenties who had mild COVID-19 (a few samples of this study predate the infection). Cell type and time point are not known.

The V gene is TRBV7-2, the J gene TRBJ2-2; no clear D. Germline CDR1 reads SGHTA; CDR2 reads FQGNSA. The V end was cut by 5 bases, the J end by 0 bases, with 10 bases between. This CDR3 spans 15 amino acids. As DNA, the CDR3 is TGTGCCAGCAGCCTGGCCCTCGCGAACACCGGGGAGCTGTTTTTT. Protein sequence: CASSLALANTGELFF.

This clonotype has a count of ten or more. The CDR3 region is CASSHGRVPEAFF. For the CDR3, the DNA is TGTGCCAGCAGCCATGGACGGGTCCCTGAAGCTTTCTTT. This chain uses TRBV7-9 with TRBJ1-1, with D unclear. Germline V gene lookup returns CDR1 SEHNR and CDR2 FQNEAQ (reference sequence). This CDR3 has 13 residues. Trimming left V 5 bases short and J 6 bases short, with 13 bases between.

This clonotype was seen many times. As DNA, the CDR3 is TGTGCCACCAGTGGAGAAACAGGGGGTTACAATGAGCAGTTCTTC. This codes for CATSGETGGYNEQFF. The J gene is TRBJ2-1, the V gene TRBV24-1, with 8 bases fitting TRBD1. Per germline, CDR1 KGHDR and CDR2 SFDVKD. The CDR3 totals 15 residues. The trim removed 5 bases at V and 4 bases at J, leaving 6 bases unmatched.

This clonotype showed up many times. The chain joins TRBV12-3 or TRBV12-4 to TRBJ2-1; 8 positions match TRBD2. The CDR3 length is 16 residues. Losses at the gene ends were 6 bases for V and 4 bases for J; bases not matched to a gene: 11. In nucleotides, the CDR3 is TGTGCCAGCAGGCAAGATGGAGCGGGGGAATACAATGAGCAGTTCTTC. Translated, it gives CASRQDGAGEYNEQFF.

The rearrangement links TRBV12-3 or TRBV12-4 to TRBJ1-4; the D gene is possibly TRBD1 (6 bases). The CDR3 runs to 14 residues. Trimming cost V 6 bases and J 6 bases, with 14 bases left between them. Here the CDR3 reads CASRPTGTYEKLFF. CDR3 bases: TGTGCCAGCAGACCCACAGGGACTTATGAAAAACTGTTTTTT.

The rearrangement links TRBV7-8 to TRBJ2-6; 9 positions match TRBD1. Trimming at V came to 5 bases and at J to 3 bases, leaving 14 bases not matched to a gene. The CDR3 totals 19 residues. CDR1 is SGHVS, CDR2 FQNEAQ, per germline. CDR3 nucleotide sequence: TGTGCCAGCAGCCGTTACAGGGGACAGGGCCTTGGTGGGGCCAACGTCCTGACTTTC. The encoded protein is CASSRYRGQGLGGANVLTF.

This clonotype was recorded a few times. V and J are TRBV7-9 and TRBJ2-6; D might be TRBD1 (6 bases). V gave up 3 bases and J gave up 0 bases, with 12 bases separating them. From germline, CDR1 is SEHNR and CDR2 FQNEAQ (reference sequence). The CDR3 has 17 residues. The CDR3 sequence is CASSFLGQSSGANVLTF. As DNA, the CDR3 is TGTGCCAGCAGCTTTCTCGGACAGAGCTCTGGGGCCAACGTCCTGACTTTC.

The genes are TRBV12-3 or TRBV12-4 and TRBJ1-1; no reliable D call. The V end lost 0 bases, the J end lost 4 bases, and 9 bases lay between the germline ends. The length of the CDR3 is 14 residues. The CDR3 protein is CASSLARVGTEAFF. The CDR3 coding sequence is TGTGCCAGCAGTTTAGCGCGGGTGGGCACTGAAGCTTTCTTT.

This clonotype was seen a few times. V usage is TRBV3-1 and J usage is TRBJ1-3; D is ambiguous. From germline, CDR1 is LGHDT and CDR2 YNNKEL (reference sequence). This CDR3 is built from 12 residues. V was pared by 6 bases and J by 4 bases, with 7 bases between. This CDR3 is CASSSVGNTIYF. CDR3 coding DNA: TGTGCCAGCAGTTCAGTGGGAAACACCATATATTTT.

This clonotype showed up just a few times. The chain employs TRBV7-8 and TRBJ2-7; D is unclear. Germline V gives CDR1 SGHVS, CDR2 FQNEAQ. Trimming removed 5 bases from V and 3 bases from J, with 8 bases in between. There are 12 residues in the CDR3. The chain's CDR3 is CASSLTVYEQYV. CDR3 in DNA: TGTGCCAGCAGCCTTACAGTCTACGAGCAGTACGTC.

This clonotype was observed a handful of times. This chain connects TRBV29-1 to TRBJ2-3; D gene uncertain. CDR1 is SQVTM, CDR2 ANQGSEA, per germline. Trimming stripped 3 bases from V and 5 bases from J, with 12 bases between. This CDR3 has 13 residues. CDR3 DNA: TGCAGCGTTGATTACGGGTTGGGAGATACGCAGTATTTT. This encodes CSVDYGLGDTQYF.

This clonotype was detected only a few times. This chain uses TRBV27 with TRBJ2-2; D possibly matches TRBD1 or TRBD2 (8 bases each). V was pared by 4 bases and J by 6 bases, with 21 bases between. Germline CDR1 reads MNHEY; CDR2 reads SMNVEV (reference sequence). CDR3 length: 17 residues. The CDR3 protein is CASSSRWTGTRSGELFF. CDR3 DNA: TGTGCCAGCAGTTCCCGTTGGACAGGGACTAGATCCGGGGAGCTGTTTTTT.

CDR3 nucleotide sequence: TGTGCCAGCAGCGAGAGGGGCTACGAGCAGTACTTC. Translating gives CASSERGYEQYF. V gene TRBV2 combines with J gene TRBJ2-7, with D perhaps matching TRBD1 or TRBD2 (5 bases each). V was trimmed by 6 bases and J by 3 bases, leaving 9 bases between them. The CDR3 consists of 12 residues. Germline CDR1 SNHLY, CDR2 FYNNEI.

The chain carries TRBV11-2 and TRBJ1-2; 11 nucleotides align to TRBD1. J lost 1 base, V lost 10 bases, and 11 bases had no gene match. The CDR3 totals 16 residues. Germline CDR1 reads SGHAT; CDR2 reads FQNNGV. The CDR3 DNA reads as TGTGCCACCGACGGACAGGGGGCGTGGGGTAACTATGGCTACACCTTC. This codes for CATDGQGAWGNYGYTF.

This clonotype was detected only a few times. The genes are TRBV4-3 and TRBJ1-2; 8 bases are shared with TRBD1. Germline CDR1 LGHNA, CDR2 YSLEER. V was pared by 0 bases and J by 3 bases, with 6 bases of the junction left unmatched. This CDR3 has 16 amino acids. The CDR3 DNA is TGCGCCAGCAGCCAAGATCGGACAGGGCCTTACTATGGCTACACCTTC. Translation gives CASSQDRTGPYYGYTF.

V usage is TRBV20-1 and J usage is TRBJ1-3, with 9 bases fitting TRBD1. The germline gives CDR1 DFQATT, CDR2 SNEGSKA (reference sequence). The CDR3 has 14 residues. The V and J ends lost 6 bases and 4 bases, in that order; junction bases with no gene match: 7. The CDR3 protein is CSAGYRGPGNTIYF. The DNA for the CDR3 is TGCAGTGCCGGCTACAGGGGGCCCGGAAACACCATATATTTT.

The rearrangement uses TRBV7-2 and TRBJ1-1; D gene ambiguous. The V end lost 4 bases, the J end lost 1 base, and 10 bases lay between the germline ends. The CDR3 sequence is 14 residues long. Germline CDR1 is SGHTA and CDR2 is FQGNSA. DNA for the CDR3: TGTGCCAGCAGCTATGTTTTGGCGAACACTGAAGCTTTCTTT. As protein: CASSYVLANTEAFF.

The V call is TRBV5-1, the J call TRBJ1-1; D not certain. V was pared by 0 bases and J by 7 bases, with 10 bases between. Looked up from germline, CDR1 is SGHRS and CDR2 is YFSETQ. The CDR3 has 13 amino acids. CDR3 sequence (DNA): TGCGCCAGCAGCTTGGATAGGGCCGGTGAAGCTTTCTTT. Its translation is CASSLDRAGEAFF.

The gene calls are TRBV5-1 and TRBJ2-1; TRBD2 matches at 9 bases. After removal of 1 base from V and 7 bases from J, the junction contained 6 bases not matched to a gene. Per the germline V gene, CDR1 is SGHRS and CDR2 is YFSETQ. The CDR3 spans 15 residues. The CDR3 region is CASSLNGGGENEQFF. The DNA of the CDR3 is TGCGCCAGCAGCTTGAATGGCGGGGGGGAAAATGAGCAGTTCTTC.

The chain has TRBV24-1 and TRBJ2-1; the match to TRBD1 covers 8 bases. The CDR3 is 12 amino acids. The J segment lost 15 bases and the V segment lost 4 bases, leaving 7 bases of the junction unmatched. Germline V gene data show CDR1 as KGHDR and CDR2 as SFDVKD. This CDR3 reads CATSENGQGLFF. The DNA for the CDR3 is TGTGCCACCAGTGAGAATGGACAGGGTTTGTTCTTC.

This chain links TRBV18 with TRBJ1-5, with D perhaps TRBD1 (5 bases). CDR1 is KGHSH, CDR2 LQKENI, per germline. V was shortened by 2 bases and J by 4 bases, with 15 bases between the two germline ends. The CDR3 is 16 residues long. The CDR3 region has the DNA TGTGCCAGCTCACCATTCGGGACCGGGCCTAATCAGCCCCAGCATTTT. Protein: CASSPFGTGPNQPQHF.

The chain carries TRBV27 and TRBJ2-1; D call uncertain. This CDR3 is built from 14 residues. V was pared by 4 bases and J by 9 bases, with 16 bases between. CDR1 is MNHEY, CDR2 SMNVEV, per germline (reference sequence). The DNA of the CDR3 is TGTGCCAGCAGTTCTAGGACCACCGTCCCTGAGCAGTTCTTC. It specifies CASSSRTTVPEQFF.

This chain's CDR3 is CSARGGGNTEAFF. CDR3 coding DNA: TGCAGTGCTAGAGGCGGTGGGAACACTGAAGCTTTCTTT. V usage is TRBV20-1 and J usage is TRBJ1-1, with D unclear. This CDR3 is built from 13 residues. Germline V CDR1 and CDR2: DFQATT, SNEGSKA (reference sequence). The germline V and J ends were trimmed by 1 base and 1 base, with 7 bases remaining between them.

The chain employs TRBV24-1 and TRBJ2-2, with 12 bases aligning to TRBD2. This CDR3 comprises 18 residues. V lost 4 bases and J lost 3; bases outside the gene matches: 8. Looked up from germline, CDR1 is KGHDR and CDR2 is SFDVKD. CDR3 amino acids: CATSDPSSGGADTGELFF. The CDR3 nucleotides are TGTGCCACCAGTGACCCCTCTAGCGGGGGGGCCGACACCGGGGAGCTGTTTTTT.

Written as DNA, the CDR3 is TGTGCCAGCAGCCCATGGGACTTGAGAATAAACACCGGGGAGCTGTTTTTT. Its translation is CASSPWDLRINTGELFF. The rearrangement links TRBV28 to TRBJ2-2, with a tentative D call TRBD2 (6 bases). Germline values: CDR1 MDHEN, CDR2 SYDVKM. With 6 bases removed from V and 2 bases from J, the gap between germline ends came to 19 bases. There are 17 residues in the CDR3.

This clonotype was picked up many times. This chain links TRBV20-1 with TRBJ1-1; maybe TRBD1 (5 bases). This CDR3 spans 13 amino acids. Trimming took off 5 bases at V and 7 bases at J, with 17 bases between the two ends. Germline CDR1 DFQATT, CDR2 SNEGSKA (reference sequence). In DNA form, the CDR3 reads TGCAGTGCTCGCACTCGGGGGGACGGTGAAGCTTTCTTT. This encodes CSARTRGDGEAFF.

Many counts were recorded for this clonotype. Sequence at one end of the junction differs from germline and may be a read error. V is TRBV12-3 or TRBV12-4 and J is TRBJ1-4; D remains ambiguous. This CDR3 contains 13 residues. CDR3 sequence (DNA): TGTGCCACCAGTATTGCAACTAATGAAAAACTGTTTTTT. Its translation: CATSIATNEKLFF.

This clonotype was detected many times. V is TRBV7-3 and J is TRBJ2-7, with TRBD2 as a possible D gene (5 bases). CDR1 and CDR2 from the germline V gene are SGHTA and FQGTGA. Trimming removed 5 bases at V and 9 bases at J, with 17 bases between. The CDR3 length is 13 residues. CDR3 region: CASSRGPRERQYV. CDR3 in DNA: TGTGCCAGCAGCCGAGGACCCCGGGAAAGGCAGTACGTC.

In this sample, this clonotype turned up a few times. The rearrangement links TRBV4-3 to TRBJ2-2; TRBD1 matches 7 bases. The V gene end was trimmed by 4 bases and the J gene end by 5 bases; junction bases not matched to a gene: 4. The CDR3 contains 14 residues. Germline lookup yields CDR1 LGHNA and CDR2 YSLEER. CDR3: CASSPTGVTGELFF. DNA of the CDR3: TGCGCCAGCAGCCCTACAGGGGTGACCGGGGAGCTGTTTTTT.